Sequencing of this T cell receptor (beta chain) was carried out in a study of OX40 agonist ivuxolimab in advanced cancers. Data came from immunoSEQ multiplex PCR; TCRdb stores just in-frame clones and leaves some out. The data hold fewer than 65,000 clones, with around 87% observed a single time. Germline lookup yields CDR1 MNHNS and CDR2 SASEGT. The V gene lost 3 bases and the J gene lost 8 bases, with 31 bases spanning the gap. CDR3 length equals 19 residues. The source of this sequence is an adult with an advanced solid tumor such as melanoma, head and neck, liver or kidney cancer. The sample consisted of CD4+ or CD8+ T cells sorted from blood, taken in a trial of the OX40 agonist ivuxolimab. The chain has TRBV6-1 and TRBJ1-2; D perhaps matches TRBD1 (5 bases). In DNA, the CDR3 is TGTGCCAGCAGTGATCAGCGGGGCGGAGGGAAAGACCTTTTCGGGGGCTACACCTTC. Its translation: CASSDQRGGGKDLFGGYTF.